Listed here is a single T cell receptor beta chain. The CDR3 is 13 residues long. Germline V lookup: CDR1 GTSNPN, CDR2 SVGIG (reference sequence). V was shortened by 4 bases and J by 3 bases, with 13 bases between the two germline ends. These data come from a study of OX40 agonist ivuxolimab in advanced cancers. Method: immunoSEQ multiplex PCR; TCRdb's copy keeps in-frame clones and lacks some. The sample records 50,000 to 70,000 clones, about 81% being singletons. This clonotype originated in an adult with an advanced solid tumor such as melanoma, head and neck, liver or kidney cancer. This material consisted of CD4+ or CD8+ T cells sorted from blood, taken in a trial of the OX40 agonist ivuxolimab. This chain uses TRBV30 with TRBJ2-7; no clear D gene. The CDR3 is CAWTPGPNYEQYF. CDR3 coding DNA: TGTGCCTGGACGCCCGGTCCAAACTACGAGCAGTACTTC.